Given below is one T cell receptor beta chain in context. This specimen belongs to a study of shared clonotypes between healthy human individuals. Generated by immunoSEQ multiplex PCR, the TCRdb table keeps only in-frame clones and is missing some. Of 550,000 to 850,000 clones in the sample, over 60% were seen once. The CDR3 is made up of 13 amino acids. The receptor was derived from a woman in her twenties or thirties in good health. V and J are TRBV21-1 and TRBJ1-3; TRBD1, as called in the table, went unchecked against the DNA. TRBV21-1 is noted as a pseudogene. Sequencing input: memory CD4+ T cells sorted from blood. Subset here: CD45RA-negative fraction. Here the CDR3 DNA reads TGTGCCAGCAGCAAGGACAGTGGAAACACCATATATTTT. This translates into CASSKDSGNTIYF.